Below are 18 T cell receptor beta chains sequenced from a single sample in a study of T-cell memory formation after mild COVID-19. TCRdb reanalysed the 5' RACE reads using MiXCR and keeps one entry per CDR3 protein. In the table there are around 110,000 distinct CDR3 sequences, approximately 17% of which are singletons. Material: PBMCs or a T cell subset sorted from them (not recorded which). The receptor source for this set is an adult woman who had mild COVID-19 (a few samples of this study predate the infection). Cell type and time point are not known.

This clonotype was seen only a few times. This sequence joins TRBV7-8 and TRBJ2-2; the D gene is possibly TRBD1 (7 bases). The CDR3 runs 14 residues. The germline gives CDR1 SGHVS, CDR2 FQNEAQ. V lost 3 bases, J lost 5 bases, and 10 bases lay in between. CDR3 loop: CASSFAGGTGELFF. CDR3 coding DNA: TGTGCCAGCAGCTTTGCAGGGGGGACCGGGGAGCTGTTTTTT.

This chain uses TRBV2 with TRBJ2-1; D ambiguous. With 4 bases removed from V and 7 bases from J, the gap between germline ends came to 17 bases. The length of the CDR3 is 15 residues. In germline, CDR1 is SNHLY, CDR2 FYNNEI. In DNA form, the CDR3 reads TGTGCCAGCAGTGGTCCCGCCAAGCAAGGAAATGAGCAGTTCTTC. Protein: CASSGPAKQGNEQFF. The full variable domain, rest sourced from reference TRBV2 and TRBJ2-1, is EPEVTQTPSHQVTQMGQEVILRCVPISNHLYFYWYRQILGQKVEFLVSFYNNEISEKSEIFDDQFSVERPDGSNFTLKIRSTKLEDSAMYFCASSGPAKQGNEQFFGPGTRLTVL.

CDR3 bases: TGCAGTGCTAGACCGGGGGACACCTTGAGCTCCTACGAGCAGTACTTC. Translation: CSARPGDTLSSYEQYF. The chain recombines TRBV20-1 with TRBJ2-7; D might be TRBD1 or TRBD2, each matching 6 bases. V dropped 2 bases and J dropped 0 bases, with 17 bases sitting between them. From germline, CDR1 is DFQATT and CDR2 SNEGSKA (reference sequence). This CDR3 is built from 16 residues.

This clonotype was counted only a few times. The V gene is TRBV11-2, the J gene TRBJ2-1; TRBD1 might be the D (6 bases). The V gene lost 5 bases and the J gene lost 8 bases, with 13 bases spanning the gap. Germline V gene sequence: CDR1 SGHAT, CDR2 FQNNGV. The CDR3 runs 13 residues. The CDR3 reads CASSVGGWDEQFF. The DNA of the CDR3 is TGTGCCAGCAGCGTTGGGGGCTGGGATGAGCAGTTCTTC.

This clonotype has just a few counts. The rearrangement links TRBV6-5 to TRBJ2-1; possibly TRBD2 for D (6 bases). The CDR3 covers 13 residues. The V and J ends lost 3 bases and 10 bases respectively, with 13 bases between them. Germline V gives CDR1 MNHEY, CDR2 SVGAGI. The CDR3 here is CASSYISGGEQFF. The DNA for the CDR3 is TGTGCCAGCAGTTATATTTCAGGAGGGGAGCAGTTCTTC.

This clonotype was counted only a few times. The chain joins TRBV12-3 or TRBV12-4 to TRBJ2-7; the match to TRBD1 covers 8 bases. V was pared by 5 bases and J by 1 base, with 7 bases of the junction left unmatched. The CDR3 covers 15 residues. The CDR3 reads CASSKSTGGSYEQYF. CDR3 DNA sequence: TGTGCCAGCAGTAAATCTACAGGGGGATCCTACGAGCAGTACTTC.

The rearrangement uses TRBV5-1 and TRBJ2-2; D may be TRBD1 (6 bases). V was cut by 2 bases and J by 1 base, with 12 bases left in between. CDR1 and CDR2 from the germline V gene are SGHRS and YFSETQ. This CDR3 region has 16 residues. The CDR3 nucleotides read TGCGCCAGCAGCTTACAGGGATGGGAGAACACCGGGGAGCTGTTTTTT. Translation: CASSLQGWENTGELFF.

The chain carries TRBV7-6 and TRBJ1-1; D may be TRBD1 (5 bases). The CDR3 is 12 residues long. Trimming took off 1 base at V and 8 bases at J, with 8 bases between the two ends. Germline-derived CDR1 and CDR2 are SGHVS and FNYEAQ. The CDR3 is CASSLGDGEAFF. The CDR3 DNA sequence: TGTGCCAGCAGCTTAGGGGACGGGGAAGCTTTCTTT.

V and J are TRBV25-1 and TRBJ1-4, with TRBD1 matching 9 bases. CDR1 and CDR2 from the germline V gene are MGHDK and SYGVNS. With V trimmed by 7 bases and J by 3 bases, 3 bases remained unmatched. The CDR3 runs 14 residues. The CDR3, as DNA: TGTGCCAGCACCCGGACAGGGGCTAATGAAAAACTGTTTTTT. Residues: CASTRTGANEKLFF.

The chain couples TRBV12-3 or TRBV12-4 to TRBJ2-1; 9 bases are shared with TRBD2. Trimming at V came to 5 bases and at J to 4 bases, leaving 6 bases not matched to a gene. This CDR3 is 15 amino acids long. CDR3: CASSISSGGYNEQFF. For the CDR3, the DNA is TGTGCCAGCAGTATAAGTAGCGGGGGATACAATGAGCAGTTCTTC.

This rearrangement joins TRBV7-8 to TRBJ2-3; a weak D match, TRBD1 (5 bases). The CDR3 is 13 residues long. Trimming took off 1 base at V and 7 bases at J, with 9 bases between the two ends. Germline V gene sequence: CDR1 SGHVS, CDR2 FQNEAQ. The CDR3 spells CASSLVQENTQYF. CDR3 sequence (DNA): TGTGCCAGCAGCTTAGTACAGGAGAATACGCAGTATTTT.

The V gene is TRBV30, the J gene TRBJ2-1; possibly TRBD2 for D (6 bases). The germline V and J ends were trimmed by 3 bases and 5 bases, with 14 bases remaining between them. The CDR3 contains 14 residues. Germline lookup yields CDR1 GTSNPN and CDR2 SVGIG (reference sequence). As DNA, the CDR3 is TGTGCCTGGAGAGGTAGCGGAACAGACAATGAGCAGTTCTTC. Its translation: CAWRGSGTDNEQFF.

V is TRBV20-1 and J is TRBJ2-1; TRBD2 aligns across 10 bases. The CDR3 extends over 15 amino acids. From germline, CDR1 is DFQATT and CDR2 SNEGSKA (reference sequence). The CDR3 spells CSLPAGAGGPNRQFF. In DNA form, the CDR3 reads TGCAGCCTCCCGGCCGGAGCGGGAGGGCCGAATCGGCAGTTCTTC.

In its sample, this clonotype was seen a few times. J is TRBJ2-7 and V is TRBV5-5; D ambiguous. Germline V gene sequence: CDR1 SGHKS, CDR2 YYEKEE (reference sequence). The CDR3 totals 15 residues. V gave up 0 bases and J gave up 2 bases, with 12 bases separating them. CDR3 region: CASSLDGGEPYEQYF. The CDR3 DNA reads as TGTGCCAGCAGCTTGGATGGCGGAGAACCCTACGAGCAGTACTTC.

This clonotype was picked up a small number of times. J is TRBJ2-2 and V is TRBV6-5; 8 bases match TRBD1. Trimming removed 5 bases from V and 1 base from J; junction bases left unmatched: 3. Germline V gene data show CDR1 as MNHEY and CDR2 as SVGAGI. The CDR3 length is 15 residues. CDR3 protein: CASSQGTGNTGELFF. CDR3 sequence (DNA): TGTGCCAGCAGTCAAGGGACAGGGAACACCGGGGAGCTGTTTTTT.

This clonotype appeared a few times. The chain uses TRBV7-9 and TRBJ2-4; D remains unclear. Germline V lookup: CDR1 SEHNR, CDR2 FQNEAQ (reference sequence). V lost 4 bases and J 7 bases, leaving 14 bases between the germline ends. The CDR3 is 14 amino acids. The CDR3 nucleotides read TGTGCCAGCAGCTACGACCAGCGCAGGAACATTCAGTACTTC. Encoded protein: CASSYDQRRNIQYF.

This clonotype has more than one count but fewer than ten. The rearrangement links TRBV2 to TRBJ1-1, with a possible D match to TRBD1 (5 bases). Germline values: CDR1 SNHLY, CDR2 FYNNEI. Trimming left V 5 bases short and J 1 base short, with 20 bases between. CDR3 size: 17 residues. The CDR3: CASSTREGRSWNTEAFF. The CDR3 region has the DNA TGTGCCAGCAGTACCAGGGAAGGTCGGAGCTGGAACACTGAAGCTTTCTTT.

The chain employs TRBV19 and TRBJ2-3; 10 nucleotides align to TRBD2. With V trimmed by 0 bases and J by 5 bases, 14 bases remained unmatched. The germline V gene encodes CDR1 LNHDA and CDR2 SQIVND (reference sequence). This CDR3 spans 19 amino acids. The CDR3 DNA reads TGTGCCAGTAGTATAGACGCCGCCAGCGGGAGGGCCGTTTTAGATACGCAGTATTTT. This codes for CASSIDAASGRAVLDTQYF.